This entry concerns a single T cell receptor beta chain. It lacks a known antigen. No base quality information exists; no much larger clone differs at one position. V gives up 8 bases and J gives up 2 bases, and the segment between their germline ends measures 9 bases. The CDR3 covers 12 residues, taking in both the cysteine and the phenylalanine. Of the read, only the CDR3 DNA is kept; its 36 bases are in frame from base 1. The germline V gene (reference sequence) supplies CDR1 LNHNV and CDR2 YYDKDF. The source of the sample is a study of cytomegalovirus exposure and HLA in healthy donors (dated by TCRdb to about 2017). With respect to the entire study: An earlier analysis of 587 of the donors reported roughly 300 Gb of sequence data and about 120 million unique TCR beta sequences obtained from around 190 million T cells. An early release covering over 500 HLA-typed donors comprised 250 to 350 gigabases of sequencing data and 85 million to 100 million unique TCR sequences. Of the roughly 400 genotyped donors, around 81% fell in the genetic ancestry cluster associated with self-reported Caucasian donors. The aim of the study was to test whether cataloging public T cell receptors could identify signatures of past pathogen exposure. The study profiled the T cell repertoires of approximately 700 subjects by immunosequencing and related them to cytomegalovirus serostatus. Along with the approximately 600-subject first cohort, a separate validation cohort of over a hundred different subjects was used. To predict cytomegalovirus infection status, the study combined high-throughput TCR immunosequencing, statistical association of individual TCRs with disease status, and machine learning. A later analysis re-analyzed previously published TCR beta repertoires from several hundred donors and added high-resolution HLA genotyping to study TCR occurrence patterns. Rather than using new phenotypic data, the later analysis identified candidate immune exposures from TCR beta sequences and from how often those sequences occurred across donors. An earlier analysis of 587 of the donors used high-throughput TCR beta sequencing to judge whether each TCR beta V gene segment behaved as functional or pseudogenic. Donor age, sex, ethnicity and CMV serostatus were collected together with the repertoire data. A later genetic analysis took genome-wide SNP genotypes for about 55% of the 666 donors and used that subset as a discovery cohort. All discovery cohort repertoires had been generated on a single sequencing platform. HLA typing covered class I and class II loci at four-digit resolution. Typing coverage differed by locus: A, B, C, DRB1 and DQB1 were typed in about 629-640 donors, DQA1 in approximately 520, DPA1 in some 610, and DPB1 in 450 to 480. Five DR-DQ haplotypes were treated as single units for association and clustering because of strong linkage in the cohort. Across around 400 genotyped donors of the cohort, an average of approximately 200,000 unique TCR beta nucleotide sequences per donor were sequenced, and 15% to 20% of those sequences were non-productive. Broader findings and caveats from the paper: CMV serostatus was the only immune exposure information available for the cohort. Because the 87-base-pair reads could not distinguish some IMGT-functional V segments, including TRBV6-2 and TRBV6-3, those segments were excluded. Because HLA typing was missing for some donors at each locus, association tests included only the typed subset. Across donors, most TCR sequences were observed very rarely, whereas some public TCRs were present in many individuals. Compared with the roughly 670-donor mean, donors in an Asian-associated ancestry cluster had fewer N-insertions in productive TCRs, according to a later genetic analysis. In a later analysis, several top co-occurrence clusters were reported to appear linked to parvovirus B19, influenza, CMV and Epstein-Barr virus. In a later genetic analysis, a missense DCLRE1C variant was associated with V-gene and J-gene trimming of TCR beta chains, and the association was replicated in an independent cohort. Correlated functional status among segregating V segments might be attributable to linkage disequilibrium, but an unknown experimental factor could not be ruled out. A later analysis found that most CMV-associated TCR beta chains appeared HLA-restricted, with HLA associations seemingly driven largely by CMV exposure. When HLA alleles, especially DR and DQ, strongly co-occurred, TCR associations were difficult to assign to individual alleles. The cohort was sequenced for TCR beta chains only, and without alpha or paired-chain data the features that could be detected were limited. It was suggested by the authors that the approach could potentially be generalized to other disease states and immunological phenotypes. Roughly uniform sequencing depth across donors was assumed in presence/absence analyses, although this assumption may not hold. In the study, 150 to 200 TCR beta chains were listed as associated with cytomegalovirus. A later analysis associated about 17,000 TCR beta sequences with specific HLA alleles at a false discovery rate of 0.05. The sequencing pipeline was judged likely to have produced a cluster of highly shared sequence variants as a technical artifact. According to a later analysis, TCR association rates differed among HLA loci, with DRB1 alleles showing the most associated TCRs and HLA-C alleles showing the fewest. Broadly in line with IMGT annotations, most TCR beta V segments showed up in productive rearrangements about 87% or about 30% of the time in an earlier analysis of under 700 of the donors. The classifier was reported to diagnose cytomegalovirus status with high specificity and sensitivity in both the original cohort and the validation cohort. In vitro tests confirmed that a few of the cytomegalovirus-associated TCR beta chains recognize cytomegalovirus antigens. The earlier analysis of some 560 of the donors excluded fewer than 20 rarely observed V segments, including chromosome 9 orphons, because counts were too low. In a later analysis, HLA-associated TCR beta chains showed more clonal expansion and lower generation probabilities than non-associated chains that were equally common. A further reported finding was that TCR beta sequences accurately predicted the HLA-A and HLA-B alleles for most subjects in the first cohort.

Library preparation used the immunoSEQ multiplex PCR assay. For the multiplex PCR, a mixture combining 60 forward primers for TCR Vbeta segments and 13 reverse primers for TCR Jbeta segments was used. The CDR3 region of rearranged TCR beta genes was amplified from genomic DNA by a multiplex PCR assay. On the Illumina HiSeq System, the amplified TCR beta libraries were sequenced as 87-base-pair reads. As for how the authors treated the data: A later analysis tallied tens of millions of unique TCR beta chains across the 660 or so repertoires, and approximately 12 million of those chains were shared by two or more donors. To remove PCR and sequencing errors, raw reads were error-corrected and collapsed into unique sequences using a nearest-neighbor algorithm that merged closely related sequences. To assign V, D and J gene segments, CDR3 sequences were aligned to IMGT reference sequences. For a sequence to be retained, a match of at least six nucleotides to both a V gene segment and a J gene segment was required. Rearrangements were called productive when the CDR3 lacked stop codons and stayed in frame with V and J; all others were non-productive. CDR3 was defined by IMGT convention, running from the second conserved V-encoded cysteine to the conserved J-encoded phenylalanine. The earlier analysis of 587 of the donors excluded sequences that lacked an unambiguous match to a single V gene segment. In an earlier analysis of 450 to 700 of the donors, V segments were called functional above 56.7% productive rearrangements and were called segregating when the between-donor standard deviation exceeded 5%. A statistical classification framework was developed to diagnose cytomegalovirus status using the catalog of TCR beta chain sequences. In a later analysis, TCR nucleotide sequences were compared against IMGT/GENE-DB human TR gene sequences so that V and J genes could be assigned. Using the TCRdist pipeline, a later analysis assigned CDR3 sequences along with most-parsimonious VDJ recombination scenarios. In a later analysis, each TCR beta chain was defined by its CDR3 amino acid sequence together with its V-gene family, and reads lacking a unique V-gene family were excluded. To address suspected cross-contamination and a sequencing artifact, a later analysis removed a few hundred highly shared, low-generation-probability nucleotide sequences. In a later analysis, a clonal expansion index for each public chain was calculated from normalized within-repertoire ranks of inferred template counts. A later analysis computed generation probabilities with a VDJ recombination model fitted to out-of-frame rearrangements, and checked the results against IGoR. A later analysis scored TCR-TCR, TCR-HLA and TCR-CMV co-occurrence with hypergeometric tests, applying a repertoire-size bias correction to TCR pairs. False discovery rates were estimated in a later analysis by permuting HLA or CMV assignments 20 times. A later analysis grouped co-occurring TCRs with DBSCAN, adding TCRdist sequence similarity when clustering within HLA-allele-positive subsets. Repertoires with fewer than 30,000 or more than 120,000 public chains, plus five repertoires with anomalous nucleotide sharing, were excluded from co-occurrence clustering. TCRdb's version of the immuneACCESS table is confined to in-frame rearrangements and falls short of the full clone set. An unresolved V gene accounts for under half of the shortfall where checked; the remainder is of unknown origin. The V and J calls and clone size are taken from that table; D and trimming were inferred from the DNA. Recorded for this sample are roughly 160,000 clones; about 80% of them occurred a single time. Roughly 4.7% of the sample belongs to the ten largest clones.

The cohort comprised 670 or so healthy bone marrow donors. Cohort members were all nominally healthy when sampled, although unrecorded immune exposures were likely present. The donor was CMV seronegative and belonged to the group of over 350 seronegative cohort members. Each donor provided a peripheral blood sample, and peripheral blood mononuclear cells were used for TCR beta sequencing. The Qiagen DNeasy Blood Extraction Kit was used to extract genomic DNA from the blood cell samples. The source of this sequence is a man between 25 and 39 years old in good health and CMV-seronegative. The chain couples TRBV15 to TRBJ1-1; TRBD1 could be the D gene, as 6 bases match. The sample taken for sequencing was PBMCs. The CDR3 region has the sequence CATEDSNTEAFF. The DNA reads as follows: TGTGCCACCGAGGACAGTAACACTGAAGCTTTCTTT.